The source of this T cell receptor beta chain is a study of blood T cells in healthy people across ages (dated by TCRdb to 2015 to 2017). For the study in its entirety: In model experiments, template switching captured about one uniquely barcoded TCR beta cDNA molecule for every two T cells. Using deep sequencing normalized with unique cDNA molecular identifiers, the study measured how TCR beta repertoire diversity changes with age. The donors were divided into four age groups: young (average 16 years), middle-aged (around 41), aged (around 67) and long-lived (about 79). Donors of different ages were randomly distributed across sequencing lanes to avoid experimental bias. Using the same blood draw, the study looked at two additional independent replicas of 1 million unique cDNA reads for two donors, one aged 18 to 29 and the other aged 80 or older. Overall study outcomes, separate from this receptor: As age increased, observed TCR beta diversity per million T cells dropped in a roughly linear way, and a significant reduction was already evident by age 40. Compared with the aged group, the long-lived group had more naive CD4+ T cells, fewer expanded clones and increased TCR diversity, a pattern suggesting age selection. Because profiling used bulk unsorted PBMCs, naive and antigen-experienced compartments could not be compared conclusively. There was a strong correlation between observed TCR beta diversity and the percentage of naive T cells measured by flow cytometry. The CMV infection status of donors was not known, potentially confounding age-related changes in expanded clonotypes. Estimates of total diversity from one million sequenced T cells were regarded as lower bounds and underestimates.

The roughly 37 donors, aged roughly 6 to 95 years, were systemically healthy Caucasian individuals from Russia. Each donor gave about 9.8 milliliters of peripheral blood, drawn into EDTA-treated Vacutainer tubes. Ficoll-Paque density-gradient centrifugation was used to isolate PBMCs, with at least 6.5 million per sample. Trizol reagent was used to extract total RNA from PBMCs, with at least 6 micrograms per sample. Naive CD45RAhigh/CD27high T cell percentages were measured by flow cytometry on a PBMC aliquot from every donor. Of note for this clonotype: Its recognized antigen is unknown. The sample holds no much larger clone one base away, and base qualities are not on file.

Based on the germline V gene, the CDR1 and CDR2 sequences are SGHTA and FQGNSA. From its cysteine to its phenylalanine, the CDR3 spans 18 amino acids. Only the CDR3 region is kept as DNA, spanning 54 bases read in frame from base 1. V is clipped by 1 base and J by 6 bases, and the sequence between their germline boundaries is 22 bases long. The library was made by 5' RACE. The data were produced on an Illumina HiSeq 2500. A second PCR of about 7 to 12 cycles was run with a J-beta primer mix and a sample-barcoded 5' primer. A template-switch 5' adaptor carrying 12 random nucleotides introduced a unique molecular identifier onto each TCR beta cDNA molecule. At least 2.5 million CDR3-containing paired-end reads were obtained from each sample. First-strand cDNA synthesis was performed from all RNA using the Mint cDNA synthesis kit, with priming by a TRBC-specific oligonucleotide. Following uracil-DNA glycosylase treatment, all cDNA underwent a first 18-cycle PCR with the universal primers M1SS and BC2_uni_R. Under the source paper's analysis protocol: For normalization, 1 million high-quality reads, each with a distinct molecular identifier, were randomly selected from each sample. Instead of being binned into consensus sequences, reads with shared molecular identifiers were discarded. MiTCR, with a Q25 quality threshold and the strictest error-elimination algorithm, was used for CDR3 identification, clonotype clustering and error correction. A nonparametric unseen species model with Euler transformation was used to estimate lower-bound total TCR beta diversity. TCRdb ran its own pipeline on the public reads, namely fastp trimming at Q25 and MiXCR clone calling, and kept in-frame beta chains. For every CDR3 protein sequence, its rows merge into one entry that carries the most common genes and DNA. TCRdb, not the authors, supplied the V and J calls. For this sample the table gives about 640,000 distinct CDR3 sequences, of which around 31% were detected only once. Together, the top ten hold 15% to 19% of the sample.

The sequence derives from a woman of 80 years or more in good health. The sample was blood. Recombination joined TRBV7-2 with TRBJ2-1; TRBD2 is possibly the D segment (6 matching bases). The DNA is TGTGCCAGCAGCTTAGGGCTAGCGCGGGGAGCGGGTCTCAATGAGCAGTTCTTC. Its protein product is CASSLGLARGAGLNEQFF.